This T cell receptor beta chain was captured by sequencing in a study of cytomegalovirus exposure and HLA in healthy donors (TCRdb year 2017). Regarding the research as a whole: In an earlier analysis of roughly 590 of the donors, less than 350 Gb of sequence data and about 110 million unique TCR beta sequences from about 179 million T cells were reported. Roughly 300 gigabases of sequencing data and approximately 91 million unique TCR sequences made up an early release that covered approximately 700 HLA-typed donors. Among the roughly 400 genotyped donors, around 81% belonged to the genetic ancestry cluster associated with self-reported Caucasian donors. The aim of the study was to test whether cataloging public T cell receptors could identify signatures of past pathogen exposure. The study used immunosequencing to profile the T cell repertoires of 666 subjects and linked those repertoires to cytomegalovirus serostatus. A separate validation cohort of roughly 120 different subjects was used in addition to the roughly 700-subject first cohort. The study combined high-throughput TCR immunosequencing, statistical association of individual TCRs with disease status, and machine learning to predict cytomegalovirus infection status. To study patterns of TCR occurrence, a later analysis re-analyzed previously published TCR beta repertoires from around 670 donors and added high-resolution HLA genotyping. Rather than drawing on any new phenotypic data, the later analysis identified candidate immune exposures from TCR beta sequences and the way those sequences occurred across donors. An earlier analysis of 587 of the donors used high-throughput TCR beta sequencing to judge whether each TCR beta V gene segment behaved as functional or pseudogenic. Alongside the repertoire data, information on donor age, sex, ethnicity and CMV serostatus was compiled. Genome-wide SNP genotypes for about 60% of the roughly 700 donors were used in a later genetic analysis, which treated that subset as a discovery cohort. Every repertoire in the discovery cohort had been generated on one and the same sequencing platform. Both class I and class II loci were covered by HLA typing, at four-digit resolution. The number of donors typed differed by locus, with about 629-630 for A, B, C, DRB1 and DQB1, over 500 for DQA1, 600 to 610 for DPA1, and approximately 470 for DPB1. Roughly 5 DR-DQ haplotypes were handled as single units for association and clustering, since linkage in the cohort was strong. Among 300 to 450 genotyped donors of the cohort, an average of approximately 230,000 unique TCR beta nucleotide sequences were sequenced per donor, around a sixth of them non-productive.

The investigation overall reported the following: The study gave a list of under 200 TCR beta chains associated with cytomegalovirus. Because some donors lacked HLA typing at each locus, the association tests relied only on the typed subset. CMV serostatus was the only immune exposure information available for the cohort. Most TCR sequences were seen in very few donors, while some public TCRs were found in many individuals. A later analysis found that most CMV-associated TCR beta chains appeared HLA-restricted, with HLA associations seemingly driven largely by CMV exposure. The authors suggested that the approach could potentially be extended to other disease states and immunological phenotypes. Compared with the approximately 710-donor mean, donors in an Asian-associated ancestry cluster had fewer N-insertions in productive TCRs, according to a later genetic analysis. According to a later analysis, parvovirus B19, influenza, CMV and Epstein-Barr virus appeared linked to several top co-occurrence clusters. The cohort was sequenced for TCR beta chains only, and without alpha or paired-chain data the features that could be detected were limited. Correlated functional status among segregating V segments might be attributable to linkage disequilibrium, but an unknown experimental factor could not be ruled out. According to a later analysis, TCR association rates differed among HLA loci, with DRB1 alleles showing the most associated TCRs and HLA-C alleles showing the fewest. In vitro tests confirmed that a few of the cytomegalovirus-associated TCR beta chains recognize cytomegalovirus antigens. Presence/absence analyses assumed roughly uniform sequencing depth across donors, an assumption that may not hold. When HLA alleles, especially DR and DQ, strongly co-occurred, attributing TCR associations to individual alleles was difficult. In a later genetic analysis, a missense DCLRE1C variant was associated with V-gene and J-gene trimming of TCR beta chains, and the association was replicated in an independent cohort. A further reported finding was that TCR beta sequences accurately predicted the HLA-A and HLA-B alleles for most subjects in the first cohort. Cytomegalovirus status was reported to be diagnosed by the classifier with high specificity and sensitivity in both the original and validation cohorts. Because counts were too low, about 17 rarely observed V segments, including chromosome 9 orphons, were excluded from the earlier analysis of 500 to 700 of the donors. An earlier analysis of some 560 of the donors showed that most TCR beta V segments appeared in productive rearrangements either about 90% or about 30% of the time, which broadly matched IMGT annotations. A group of highly shared sequence variants was considered likely to be a technical artifact of the sequencing pipeline. Compared with equally common non-associated chains, HLA-associated TCR beta chains in a later analysis were more clonally expanded and had lower generation probabilities. At a false discovery rate of 0.05, a later analysis linked fewer than 20,000 TCR beta sequences to specific HLA alleles.

Points on this clone: Its recognized antigen is unknown. No per-base quality is available; no much larger clone lies one base away.

Libraries were constructed by the immunoSEQ multiplex PCR assay. For the multiplex PCR, a mixture combining 60 forward primers for TCR Vbeta segments and 13 reverse primers for TCR Jbeta segments was used. The CDR3 region of rearranged TCR beta genes was amplified from genomic DNA by a multiplex PCR assay. The amplified TCR beta libraries were sequenced on the Illumina HiSeq System as 87-base-pair reads. The authors' analysis ran thus. Across the 640 or so repertoires, a later analysis counted 80 million or so unique TCR beta chains, approximately 10 million of which were shared by at least two donors. A nearest-neighbor algorithm error-corrected the raw reads and collapsed the reads into unique sequences, merging closely related sequences to remove PCR and sequencing errors. To assign V, D and J gene segments, CDR3 sequences were aligned to IMGT reference sequences. Each retained sequence needed at least a six-nucleotide match to both a V gene segment and a J gene segment. A rearrangement was called productive if the CDR3 had no stop codons and remained in frame with V and J, and every other rearrangement was called non-productive. Following IMGT convention, CDR3 was defined as the stretch from the second conserved V-encoded cysteine up to the conserved J-encoded phenylalanine. The earlier analysis of 550 to 650 of the donors excluded any sequence lacking an unambiguous match to a single V gene segment. An earlier analysis of over 450 of the donors classified V segments as functional when productive rearrangements were above 56.7% and as segregating when the standard deviation between donors was above 5%. A statistical classification framework was built to diagnose cytomegalovirus status from the catalog of TCR beta chain sequences. In a later analysis, TCR nucleotide sequences were compared against IMGT/GENE-DB human TR gene sequences so that V and J genes could be assigned. A later analysis assigned CDR3 sequences and most-parsimonious VDJ recombination scenarios with the TCRdist pipeline. In a later analysis, each TCR beta chain was defined by its CDR3 amino acid sequence together with its V-gene family, and reads without a unique V-gene family were excluded. A later analysis removed 550 to 650 highly shared, low-generation-probability nucleotide sequences to deal with suspected cross-contamination and a sequencing artifact. A later analysis calculated a clonal expansion index for each public chain from normalized within-repertoire ranks of inferred template counts. Generation probabilities in a later analysis came from a VDJ recombination model fitted to out-of-frame rearrangements, and those results were checked against IGoR. A later analysis scored TCR-TCR, TCR-HLA and TCR-CMV co-occurrence with hypergeometric tests, applying a repertoire-size bias correction to TCR pairs. To estimate false discovery rates, a later analysis permuted the HLA or CMV assignments 20 times. In a later analysis, co-occurring TCRs were grouped with DBSCAN, and TCRdist sequence similarity was added when clustering was performed within HLA-allele-positive subsets. Repertoires with fewer than 30,000 or more than 120,000 public chains, plus five repertoires with anomalous nucleotide sharing, were excluded from co-occurrence clustering. The table comes from immuneACCESS by way of TCRdb, which keeps in-frame sequences with V and J called. Part of the clones is missing from these tables; in studies checked, under half for an unresolved V gene and the rest for unknown reasons. Clone size and the V and J calls come from that table; the DNA yielded D and trimming. In this sample the table shows 130,000 to 150,000 clones, around 72% of which occur a single time. The top ten constitute around 4.1% of the sample.

In total, 666 healthy bone marrow donors made up the cohort. Cohort members were all nominally healthy when sampled, although unrecorded immune exposures were likely present. The donor tested CMV seropositive, placing the donor among the approximately 290 seropositive members of the cohort. A peripheral blood sample was collected from each donor, and TCR beta sequencing was performed on peripheral blood mononuclear cells. Genomic DNA extraction from the blood cell samples was performed with the Qiagen DNeasy Blood Extraction Kit. Sequencing used PBMCs. This sequence was found in a young man in good health and CMV-seropositive.

DNA sequence: TGTGCCAGTAGTACCTCGCCCCAGGGGTGGGAGACCCAGTACTTC. Translated, this gives CASSTSPQGWETQYF. Recombination joined TRBV19 with TRBJ2-5, with a weak D call of TRBD1 (6 bases match). Including cysteine and phenylalanine, the CDR3 has 15 amino acids. Only CDR3 DNA remains: 45 bases, in frame from the first base. Cut back by 4 bases and 5 bases, the V and J ends lie 17 bases apart. Based on the germline V gene (reference sequence), the CDR1 and CDR2 sequences are LNHDA and SQIVND.